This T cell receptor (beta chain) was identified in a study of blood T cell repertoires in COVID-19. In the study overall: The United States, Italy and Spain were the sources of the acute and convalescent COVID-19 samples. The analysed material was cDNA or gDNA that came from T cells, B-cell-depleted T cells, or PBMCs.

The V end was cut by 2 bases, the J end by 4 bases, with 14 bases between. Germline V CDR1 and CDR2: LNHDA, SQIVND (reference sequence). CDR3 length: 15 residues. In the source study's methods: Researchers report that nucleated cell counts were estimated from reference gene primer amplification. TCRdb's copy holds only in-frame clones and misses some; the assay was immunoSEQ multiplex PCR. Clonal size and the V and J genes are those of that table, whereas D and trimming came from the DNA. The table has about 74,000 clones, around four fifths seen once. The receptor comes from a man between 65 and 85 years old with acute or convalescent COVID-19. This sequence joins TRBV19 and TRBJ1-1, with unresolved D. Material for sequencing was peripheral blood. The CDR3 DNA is TGTGCCAGTAGTATATTGGGAGATTTTGGCACTGAAGCTTTCTTT. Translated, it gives CASSILGDFGTEAFF.